The present T cell receptor (beta chain) was sequenced within a study of CD8 T cells in ankylosing spondylitis. The study's findings and limits: CD8+ disease-linked clones were present at relatively low frequencies in blood. Within ankylosing spondylitis blood, a TCR beta motif made up of seven to nine highly homologous variants appeared to be characteristic. Certain motif variants had earlier appeared in reactive arthritis synovial fluid and blood. Researchers reportedly found disease-linked clones significantly enriched in matched ankylosing spondylitis synovial fluid.

A quantitative 5'-RACE method, one with molecular barcodes, was used to make TCR beta libraries. TCRdb analysed the 5' RACE reads with MiXCR anew, one entry per CDR3 protein. The table includes 400,000 or so distinct CDR3 sequences, about 24% detected once. This clonotype was seen a handful of times. The antigen is unknown. V was cut by 3 bases and J by 10 bases, with 15 bases left in between. Looked up from germline, CDR1 is ENHRY and CDR2 is SYGVKD. The CDR3 has 14 amino acids. The chain combines TRBV10-3 with TRBJ1-4; no clear D. The sample taken for sequencing was blood, either unsorted or a sorted T cell fraction (not recorded which). The origin of this receptor is a male donor with ankylosing spondylitis. CDR3 loop: CAISDSLDPGKLFF. CDR3 DNA sequence: TGTGCCATCAGTGACTCCTTAGATCCAGGAAAACTGTTTTTT.